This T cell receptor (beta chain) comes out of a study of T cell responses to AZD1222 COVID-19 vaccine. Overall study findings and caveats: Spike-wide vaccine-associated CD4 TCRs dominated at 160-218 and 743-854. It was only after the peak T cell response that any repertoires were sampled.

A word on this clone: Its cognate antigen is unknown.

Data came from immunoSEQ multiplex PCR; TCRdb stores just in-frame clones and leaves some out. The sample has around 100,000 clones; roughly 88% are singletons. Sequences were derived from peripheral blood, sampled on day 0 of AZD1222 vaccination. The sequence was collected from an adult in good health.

The CDR3: CASSAGTSGSAAQYF. The CDR3 DNA follows: TGTGCCAGCAGCGCAGGGACTAGCGGTTCGGCGGCCCAGTACTTC. The J gene is TRBJ2-5, the V gene TRBV9; TRBD2 matches at 11 bases. The V gene end was trimmed by 3 bases and the J gene end by 9 bases; junction bases not matched to a gene: 10. The CDR3 is 15 amino acids. Germline CDR1 and CDR2: SGDLS and YYNGEE.